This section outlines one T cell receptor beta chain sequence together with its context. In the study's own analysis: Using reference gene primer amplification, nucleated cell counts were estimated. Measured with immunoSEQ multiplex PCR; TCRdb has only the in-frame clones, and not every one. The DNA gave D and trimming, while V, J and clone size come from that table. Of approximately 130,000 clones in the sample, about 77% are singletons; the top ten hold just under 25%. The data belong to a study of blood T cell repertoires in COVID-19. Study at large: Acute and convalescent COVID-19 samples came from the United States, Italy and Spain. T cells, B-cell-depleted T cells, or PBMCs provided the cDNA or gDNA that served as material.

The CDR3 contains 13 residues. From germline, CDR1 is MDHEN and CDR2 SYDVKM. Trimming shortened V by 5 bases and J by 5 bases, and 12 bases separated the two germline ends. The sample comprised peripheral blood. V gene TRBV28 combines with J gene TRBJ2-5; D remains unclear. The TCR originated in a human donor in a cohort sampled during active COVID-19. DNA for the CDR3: TGTGCCAGCAGTCCCAACAATGTGGAGACCCAGTACTTC. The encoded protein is CASSPNNVETQYF.